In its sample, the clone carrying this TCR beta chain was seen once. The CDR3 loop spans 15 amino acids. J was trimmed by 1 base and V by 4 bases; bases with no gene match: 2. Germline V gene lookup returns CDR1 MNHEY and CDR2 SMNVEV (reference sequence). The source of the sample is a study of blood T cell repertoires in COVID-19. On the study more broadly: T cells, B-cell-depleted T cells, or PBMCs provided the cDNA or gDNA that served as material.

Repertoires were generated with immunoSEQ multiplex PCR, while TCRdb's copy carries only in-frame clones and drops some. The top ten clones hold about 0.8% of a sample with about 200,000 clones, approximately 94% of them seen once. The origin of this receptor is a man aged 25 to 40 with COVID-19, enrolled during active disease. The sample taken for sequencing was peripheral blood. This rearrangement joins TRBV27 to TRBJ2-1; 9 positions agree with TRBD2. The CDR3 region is CASSSSGGSYNEQFF. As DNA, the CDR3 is TGTGCCAGCAGTTCCAGCGGGGGGTCCTACAATGAGCAGTTCTTC.